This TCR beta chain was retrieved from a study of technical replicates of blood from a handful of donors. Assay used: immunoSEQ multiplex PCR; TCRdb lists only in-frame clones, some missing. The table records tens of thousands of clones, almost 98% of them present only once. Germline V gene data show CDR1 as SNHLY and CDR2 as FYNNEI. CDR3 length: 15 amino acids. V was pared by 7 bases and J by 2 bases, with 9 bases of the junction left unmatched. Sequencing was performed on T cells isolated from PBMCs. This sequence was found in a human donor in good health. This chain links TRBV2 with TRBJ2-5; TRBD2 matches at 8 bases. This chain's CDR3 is CASMHKAGVQETQYF. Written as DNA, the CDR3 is TGTGCCAGCATGCATAAAGCGGGAGTTCAAGAGACCCAGTACTTC. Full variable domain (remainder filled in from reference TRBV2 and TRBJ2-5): EPEVTQTPSHQVTQMGQEVILRCVPISNHLYFYWYRQILGQKVEFLVSFYNNEISEKSEIFDDQFSVERPDGSNFTLKIRSTKLEDSAMYFCASMHKAGVQETQYFGPGTRLLVL.